One and the same sample provided the 32 T cell receptor beta chains below, sequenced in a study of spatial heterogeneity in lung cancer. TCRdb passed the 5' RACE reads through MiXCR, listing each CDR3 protein once. The sample records over 50,000 distinct CDR3 sequences, roughly 6.6% being singletons. Time point reported: sample taken at primary tumor resection. The sequenced sample was PBMCs, obtained at surgery. The receptors come from a female donor with early-stage non-small cell lung cancer.

This clonotype was picked up many times. The chain has TRBV12-3 or TRBV12-4 and TRBJ2-2; D is unresolved. Trimming shortened V by 5 bases and J by 1 base, and 11 bases separated the two germline ends. The CDR3 runs to 15 residues. In DNA, the CDR3 is TGTGCCAGCAGTACTCCCTTAAGGAACACCGGGGAGCTGTTTTTT. As protein: CASSTPLRNTGELFF.

This clonotype was seen more than once but under ten times. The chain employs TRBV7-3 and TRBJ2-1; 13 bases are a match to TRBD2. Germline-derived CDR1 and CDR2 are SGHTA and FQGTGA. Trimming at V came to 3 bases and at J to 7 bases, leaving 0 bases not matched to a gene. This CDR3 has 14 residues. The chain's CDR3 is CASSLGLAGNEQFF. CDR3 in DNA: TGTGCCAGCAGCTTGGGACTAGCGGGGAATGAGCAGTTCTTC.

This chain links TRBV6-1 with TRBJ2-1, with D hard to call. V dropped 0 bases and J dropped 0 bases, with 6 bases sitting between them. The germline gives CDR1 MNHNS, CDR2 SASEGT. This CDR3 contains 15 residues. The CDR3 reads CASSEARSSYNEQFF. The CDR3 nucleotides are TGTGCCAGCAGTGAAGCGCGCAGCTCCTACAATGAGCAGTTCTTC.

V is TRBV18 and J is TRBJ1-3; D is ambiguous. The V end was cut by 3 bases, the J end by 0 bases, with 12 bases between. CDR1 and CDR2 from the germline V gene are KGHSH and LQKENI. This CDR3 region has 16 residues. The CDR3 sequence: CASSPLGGYSGNTIYF. Here the CDR3 DNA reads TGTGCCAGCTCACCGTTGGGAGGTTACTCTGGAAACACCATATATTTT.

In its sample, this clonotype was seen many times. In DNA, the CDR3 is TGCAGTGTCGGACAGGGGGCGAGCAATCAGCCCCAGCATTTT. This sequence encodes CSVGQGASNQPQHF. The chain links TRBV20-1 to TRBJ1-5; TRBD1 matches at 11 bases. CDR1 is DFQATT, CDR2 SNEGSKA, per germline (reference sequence). This CDR3 has 14 amino acids. The V segment lost 7 bases and the J segment 1 base; nucleotides outside the gene matches: 3.

In its sample, this clonotype was seen many times. The chain links TRBV2 to TRBJ2-7; 10 bases line up with TRBD1. The CDR3 totals 14 residues. The germline gives CDR1 SNHLY, CDR2 FYNNEI. Losses at the gene ends were 4 bases for V and 4 bases for J; bases not matched to a gene: 4. The CDR3 region has the DNA TGTGCCAGCAGTGTTGGGGGACAGGGGTACGAGCAGTACTTC. Protein product: CASSVGGQGYEQYF. Drawing the rest from reference TRBV2 and TRBJ2-7, the complete variable domain is EPEVTQTPSHQVTQMGQEVILRCVPISNHLYFYWYRQILGQKVEFLVSFYNNEISEKSEIFDDQFSVERPDGSNFTLKIRSTKLEDSAMYFCASSVGGQGYEQYFGPGTRLTVT.

This clonotype was seen just once. V is TRBV28 and J is TRBJ2-3; D remains ambiguous. Germline loops: CDR1 MDHEN, CDR2 SYDVKM. This CDR3 spans 12 amino acids. V was trimmed by 5 bases and J by 6 bases, leaving 9 bases between them. DNA of the CDR3: TGTGCCAGCAGTCCCTCGATGGATACGCAGTATTTT. It translates to CASSPSMDTQYF.

This chain uses TRBV28 with TRBJ1-5; D is unresolved. Trimming shortened V by 6 bases and J by 0 bases, and 9 bases separated the two germline ends. CDR1 MDHEN and CDR2 SYDVKM come from the germline V gene. The CDR3 covers 14 residues. The CDR3 region has the DNA TGTGCCAGCAGCCCCCCAGCTAGCAATCAGCCCCAGCATTTT. Residues: CASSPPASNQPQHF.

The sample holds many counts of this clonotype. The chain recombines TRBV27 with TRBJ2-2, with D perhaps matching TRBD2 (5 bases). In germline, CDR1 is MNHEY, CDR2 SMNVEV (reference sequence). V was trimmed by 8 bases and J by 1 base, leaving 8 bases between them. The length of the CDR3 is 13 residues. CDR3 in DNA: TGTGCCAGCGCCCGGGAGAACACCGGGGAGCTGTTTTTT. This encodes CASARENTGELFF.

At least ten counts were recorded for this clonotype. V usage is TRBV11-1 and J usage is TRBJ1-2; tentative D call: TRBD1 (6 bases). Trimming took off 4 bases at V and 2 bases at J, with 14 bases between the two ends. Germline V gives CDR1 SGHAT, CDR2 FQDESV (reference sequence). The CDR3 runs 15 residues. The CDR3 sequence: CASSSYREGNYGYTF. CDR3 nucleotides: TGTGCCAGCAGCTCCTACAGGGAAGGGAACTATGGCTACACCTTC.

The table lists this clonotype with many counts. This sequence joins TRBV7-3 and TRBJ2-5; D may be TRBD1 (7 bases). Germline values: CDR1 SGHTA, CDR2 FQGTGA. V was clipped by 1 base and J by 5 bases, with 11 bases between them. The CDR3 is made up of 14 amino acids. The CDR3: CASSLRAGGETQYF. As DNA, the CDR3 is TGTGCCAGCAGCTTAAGGGCAGGGGGGGAGACCCAGTACTTC.

This chain links TRBV5-1 with TRBJ2-1, with D possibly being TRBD2 (6 bases). CDR1 and CDR2 (germline): SGHRS, YFSETQ. Between the trimmed V and J ends, which lost 3 bases and 5 bases, there was a span of 9 bases. This CDR3 spans 13 amino acids. CDR3: CASSSGLDNEQFF. Written as DNA, the CDR3 is TGCGCCAGCAGCTCGGGACTGGACAATGAGCAGTTCTTC.

The table lists this clonotype with many counts. The chain employs TRBV5-4 and TRBJ2-3; the match to TRBD2 covers 14 bases. V shed 4 bases and J 8 bases; nucleotides not matched to a gene: 6. Germline V gene sequence: CDR1 SGHNT, CDR2 YYREEE (reference sequence). The CDR3 has 15 amino acids. The CDR3 DNA reads TGTGCCAGCAGCCCCGGGACTAGCGGGGGAGGTACGCAGTATTTT. Translating it yields CASSPGTSGGGTQYF. The full variable domain, with the rest looked up from reference TRBV5-4 and TRBJ2-3, is ETGVTQSPTHLIKTRGQQVTLRCSSQSGHNTVSWYQQALGQGPQFIFQYYREEENGRGNFPPRFSGLQFPNYSSELNVNALELDDSALYLCASSPGTSGGGTQYFGPGTRLTVL.

This clonotype was seen at least ten times. The chain couples TRBV7-3 to TRBJ2-1; 7 nucleotides line up with TRBD2. V was pared by 2 bases and J by 4 bases, with 2 bases of the junction left unmatched. Germline V CDR1 and CDR2: SGHTA, FQGTGA. The CDR3 spans 14 residues. The CDR3 DNA sequence: TGTGCCAGCAGCTTAGGCGGGGGTTACAATGAGCAGTTCTTC. Protein product: CASSLGGGYNEQFF.

In its sample, this clonotype was seen many times. The rearrangement joins TRBV12-3 or TRBV12-4 to TRBJ2-7, with a weak D call TRBD2 (6 bases). The V gene lost 5 bases and the J gene lost 0 bases, with 11 bases spanning the gap. CDR3 length equals 14 residues. CDR3 DNA: TGTGCCAGCAGTGAGGCCGGGAGCTCCTACGAGCAGTACTTC. This sequence encodes CASSEAGSSYEQYF.

This clonotype has a handful of counts. V is TRBV7-2 and J is TRBJ2-3, with 8 positions matching TRBD1. CDR1 is SGHTA and CDR2 is FQGNSA in the germline V gene. V was pared by 1 base and J by 2 bases, with 5 bases of the junction left unmatched. The CDR3 spans 16 residues. DNA of the CDR3: TGTGCCAGCAGCTTAGGCCAGGGGGCCATCACAGATACGCAGTATTTT. Translation gives CASSLGQGAITDTQYF.

V gene TRBV20-1 combines with J gene TRBJ1-2, with 7 bases that match TRBD1. Germline-derived CDR1 and CDR2 are DFQATT and SNEGSKA (reference sequence). The CDR3 runs to 16 residues. V lost 6 bases to trimming and J lost 0 bases; unmatched junction nucleotides: 13. CDR3 residues: CSARPGQLATNYGYTF. Written as DNA, the CDR3 is TGCAGTGCCCGGCCGGGACAGCTGGCAACTAACTATGGCTACACCTTC.

This clonotype was observed at least ten times. The J gene is TRBJ2-2, the V gene TRBV7-8; perhaps TRBD1 as D (6 bases). This CDR3 region has 14 residues. The V gene's germline CDR1 is SGHVS and CDR2 FQNEAQ. The V and J ends lost 5 bases and 8 bases respectively, with 15 bases between them. CDR3 sequence: CASSPHRETGELFF. CDR3 nucleotide sequence: TGTGCCAGCAGCCCACACAGGGAAACGGGGGAGCTGTTTTTT.

The sample holds many counts of this clonotype. The chain combines TRBV3-1 with TRBJ2-2; maybe TRBD1 (5 bases). The CDR3 sequence is 12 residues long. Germline V gives CDR1 LGHDT, CDR2 YNNKEL (reference sequence). V lost 5 bases to trimming and J lost 5 bases, with 6 bases between them. CDR3: CASSRGTGELFF. The CDR3, as DNA: TGTGCCAGCAGCAGGGGAACCGGGGAGCTGTTTTTT.

This clonotype was counted only a few times. V is TRBV20-1 and J is TRBJ2-3; D is ambiguous. The CDR3 covers 15 residues. Trimming took 5 bases from V and 2 from J, leaving 17 bases between them. The germline gives CDR1 DFQATT, CDR2 SNEGSKA (reference sequence). CDR3 protein: CSAEFGQRYTDTQYF. In DNA, the CDR3 is TGCAGTGCTGAATTCGGGCAGAGGTACACAGATACGCAGTATTTT.

V gene TRBV12-5 combines with J gene TRBJ2-7; 7 nucleotides match TRBD1. Germline CDR1 LGHNT, CDR2 FRNRAP. The CDR3 loop spans 13 amino acids. J was trimmed by 3 bases and V by 2 bases; bases with no gene match: 1. CDR3 bases: TGTGCTAGTGGTTTGTCAGGGGGCTACGAGCAGTACTTC. Residues: CASGLSGGYEQYF.

This clonotype was observed at least ten times. The chain couples TRBV9 to TRBJ2-5; the D is unclear. Trimming took off 0 bases at V and 2 bases at J, with 8 bases between the two ends. The germline V gene encodes CDR1 SGDLS and CDR2 YYNGEE. This CDR3 region has 14 residues. The CDR3 DNA is TGTGCCAGCAGCGTAGGTAACACTCAAGAGACCCAGTACTTC. Translated, it gives CASSVGNTQETQYF.

In its sample, this clonotype was seen a few times. This chain links TRBV5-1 with TRBJ2-7, with D hard to call. The CDR3 consists of 14 residues. Germline V gene lookup returns CDR1 SGHRS and CDR2 YFSETQ. V lost 3 bases and J 2 bases, leaving 12 bases between the germline ends. CDR3 sequence: CASSSYDKTYEQYV. The CDR3, as DNA: TGCGCCAGCAGCTCCTACGACAAGACCTACGAGCAGTACGTC.

V and J are TRBV14 and TRBJ2-7; TRBD2 is a possible D gene (6 bases). This CDR3 has 13 amino acids. Germline V gene sequence: CDR1 SGHDN, CDR2 FVKESK. Between the trimmed V and J ends, which lost 4 bases and 6 bases, there was a span of 13 bases. The CDR3 coding sequence is TGTGCCAGCAGCCCCTACCCGGGGGTCGAGCAGTACGTC. Translation gives CASSPYPGVEQYV.

This rearrangement joins TRBV14 to TRBJ2-3, with 14 bases aligning to TRBD2. The CDR3 consists of 17 residues. Germline CDR1 reads SGHDN; CDR2 reads FVKESK. V was clipped by 4 bases and J by 1 base; unmatched bases: 4. CDR3 sequence: CASSPWTSGGRTDTQYF. CDR3 in DNA: TGTGCCAGCAGCCCGTGGACTAGCGGGGGGCGCACAGATACGCAGTATTTT.

The chain couples TRBV28 to TRBJ2-4, with a possible D match to TRBD1 (6 bases). This CDR3 is built from 14 residues. V dropped 3 bases and J dropped 8 bases, with 14 bases sitting between them. Germline values: CDR1 MDHEN, CDR2 SYDVKM. CDR3 DNA sequence: TGTGCCAGCAGTTTTACAGGGAATCAGTACATTCAGTACTTC. This sequence encodes CASSFTGNQYIQYF.

The V gene is TRBV11-3, the J gene TRBJ1-3; no reliable D call. V lost 2 bases, J lost 3 bases, and 5 bases lay in between. Germline V gene data show CDR1 as SGHNT and CDR2 as YENEEA. The CDR3 loop spans 13 amino acids. The DNA for the CDR3 is TGTGCCAGCAGCTTAACGGGTGGAAACACCATATATTTT. Encoded protein: CASSLTGGNTIYF.

This clonotype was seen at least ten times. J is TRBJ2-7 and V is TRBV20-1; a weak D match, TRBD1 (6 bases). The V gene lost 5 bases and the J gene lost 6 bases, with 14 bases spanning the gap. The V gene's germline CDR1 is DFQATT and CDR2 SNEGSKA (reference sequence). The CDR3 spans 12 residues. The CDR3 region is CSAGQPTSEQYV. In nucleotides, the CDR3 is TGCAGTGCTGGACAGCCTACGAGCGAGCAGTACGTC.

This clonotype was counted many times. This sequence joins TRBV7-9 and TRBJ1-1, with D possibly TRBD1 on 6 matching bases. In germline, CDR1 is SEHNR, CDR2 FQNEAQ (reference sequence). Trimming left V 5 bases short and J 0 bases short, with 13 bases between. The CDR3 sequence is 15 residues long. CDR3 sequence (DNA): TGTGCCAGCAGCCCAAGCCAGGGGATGAACACTGAAGCTTTCTTT. Translation gives CASSPSQGMNTEAFF.

This clonotype has more than one count but fewer than ten. The J gene is TRBJ1-1, the V gene TRBV6-5; 7 bases fit TRBD1. CDR1 and CDR2 (germline): MNHEY, SVGAGI. Germline trimming cut 7 bases from V and 7 bases from J; bases unmatched to any gene: 9. The CDR3 consists of 13 residues. In DNA form, the CDR3 reads TGTGCCAGCATCAAAGGGGACAGTGGTGAAGCTTTCTTT. Its translation: CASIKGDSGEAFF.

This clonotype showed up many times. Written as DNA, the CDR3 is TGTGCCAGCAGCCGACGAGGACAGGAAGAGACCCAGTACTTC. Translated, it gives CASSRRGQEETQYF. V is TRBV3-1 and J is TRBJ2-5; 7 bases match TRBD1. CDR3 size: 14 residues. Germline lookup yields CDR1 LGHDT and CDR2 YNNKEL (reference sequence). V trimming: 4 bases; J trimming: 3 bases; junction bases outside the gene matches: 5.

This clonotype has a count of ten or more. The V and J genes are TRBV25-1 and TRBJ2-7; D is unresolved. Deletions cut 4 bases from V and 5 bases from J, with 6 bases between. CDR1 and CDR2 from the germline V gene are MGHDK and SYGVNS. CDR3 size: 11 residues. For the CDR3, the DNA is TGTGCCAGCAGTGTGGGTGACGAGCAGTACTTC. This translates into CASSVGDEQYF.